The clone carrying this T cell receptor beta chain was picked up one time. Its cognate antigen is unknown. Libraries were prepared by immunoSEQ multiplex PCR; TCRdb keeps only in-frame clonotypes and omits some of them. The data hold around 130,000 clones, with more than 80% observed a single time. This specimen comes from a study of radiotherapy plus CTLA-4 blockade in lung cancer. Study overall: Patients showed objective responses in approximately 17% of cases and disease control in under 40%. Whole-study results and caveats: Peripheral blood showed expansion of tumor-derived TCR clones after radiotherapy and ipilimumab. Early blood T cell clone dynamics reportedly forecast response best, with interferon-beta.

The CDR3 runs to 14 residues. CDR1 is SEHNR and CDR2 is FQNEAQ in the germline V gene (reference sequence). V gave up 3 bases and J gave up 1 base, with 9 bases separating them. Focal radiation was given together with CTLA-4 blockade (ipilimumab) to patients with chemo-refractory metastatic non-small-cell lung cancer. This TCR was recovered from a human donor with non-small cell lung cancer that progressed on radiotherapy plus ipilimumab. The sample consisted of peripheral blood, taken from a patient treated with radiotherapy plus ipilimumab. The chain uses TRBV7-9 and TRBJ1-1; D gene ambiguous. Here the CDR3 DNA reads TGTGCCAGCAGCTTCTATGGCCGGAACACTGAAGCTTTCTTT. Translated: CASSFYGRNTEAFF.